A selection of T cell receptor beta chains follows, all from one sample in a study of blood T cells in healthy people across ages. TCRdb processed the 5' RACE reads anew with MiXCR; each CDR3 protein has one entry. The sample holds roughly 860,000 distinct CDR3 sequences, approximately 65% seen once. Sequenced input: blood. These receptors all come from a man under 40 in good health. Both conserved end residues are part of each CDR3. D genes are given only for firm matches. Clone sizes are given selectively: once, few, many, or a class where the clone is expanded.

V: TRBV29-1; D: TRBD1; size: -; J: TRBJ1-2; CDR3: CSAGTGYGYTF; DNA: TGCAGCGCCGGGACAGGCTATGGCTACACCTTC
V: TRBV29-1; D: TRBD1; size: few; J: TRBJ1-2; CDR3: CSGADRERDGYTF; DNA: TGCAGCGGGGCTGACAGGGAAAGGGATGGCTACACCTTC
V: TRBV9; D: TRBD1; size: -; J: TRBJ1-5; CDR3: CASSVGTANQPQHF; DNA: TGTGCCAGCAGCGTGGGGACAGCAAATCAGCCCCAGCATTTT
V: TRBV27; D: TRBD2; size: -; J: TRBJ2-1; CDR3: CASSLGGGWYNEQFF; DNA: TGTGCCAGCAGTTTAGGGGGGGGTTGGTACAATGAGCAGTTCTTC
V: TRBV20-1; D: TRBD2; size: -; J: TRBJ2-3; CDR3: CSARPGLAGGADTQYF; DNA: TGCAGTGCTAGACCGGGACTAGCGGGAGGGGCAGATACGCAGTATTTT
V: TRBV27; D: -; size: -; J: TRBJ2-7; CDR3: CASSLCRGRCEQYF; DNA: TGTGCCAGCAGTTTATGCCGGGGGCGTTGCGAGCAGTACTTC
V: TRBV6-1; D: -; size: -; J: TRBJ2-6; CDR3: CASSEAGLYSGANVLTF; DNA: TGTGCCAGCAGTGAAGCGGGGCTGTACTCTGGGGCCAACGTCCTGACTTTC
V: TRBV14; D: -; size: once; J: TRBJ2-3; CDR3: CASSQVTTSTDTQYF; DNA: TGTGCCAGCAGCCAAGTGACTACATCCACAGATACGCAGTATTTT
V: TRBV28; D: TRBD1; size: -; J: TRBJ2-5; CDR3: CASSHLQGMPGETQYF; DNA: TGTGCCAGCAGTCACCTACAGGGGATGCCAGGAGAGACCCAGTACTTC
V: TRBV19; D: -; size: -; J: TRBJ2-1; CDR3: CASTWGGANEQFF; DNA: TGTGCCAGTACGTGGGGGGGGGCCAATGAGCAGTTCTTC
V: TRBV3-1; D: -; size: -; J: TRBJ2-2; CDR3: CASSQGRNTGELFF; DNA: TGTGCCAGCAGCCAGGGGAGGAACACCGGGGAGCTGTTTTTT
V: TRBV20-1; D: TRBD1; size: many; J: TRBJ2-7; CDR3: CSARGTGGYEQYF; DNA: TGCAGTGCTAGGGGGACAGGGGGCTACGAGCAGTACTTC
V: TRBV6-5; D: TRBD1; size: -; J: TRBJ1-2; CDR3: CASSYATGGAYGYTF; DNA: TGTGCCAGCAGTTACGCGACAGGGGGTGCCTATGGCTACACCTTC
V: TRBV6-5; D: -; size: -; J: TRBJ2-4; CDR3: CASSYGRQKNIQYF; DNA: TGTGCCAGCAGTTACGGTCGACAGAAAAACATTCAGTACTTC
V: TRBV18; D: -; size: -; J: TRBJ2-1; CDR3: CASSQSPRGMDNEQFF; DNA: TGTGCCAGCTCACAGTCTCCAAGGGGAATGGACAATGAGCAGTTCTTC
V: TRBV5-4; D: TRBD2; size: -; J: TRBJ2-3; CDR3: CASSLDSSGGRIDTQYF; DNA: TGTGCCAGCAGCTTGGATTCCAGCGGGGGGCGGATAGATACGCAGTATTTT
V: TRBV11-1; D: -; size: -; J: TRBJ2-6; CDR3: CASSRYRGRMSSGANVLTF; DNA: TGTGCCAGCAGCCGTTACCGGGGGAGGATGAGCTCTGGGGCCAACGTCCTGACTTTC
V: TRBV20-1; D: -; size: -; J: TRBJ2-3; CDR3: CSAKEVGQGFTDTQYF; DNA: TGCAGTGCCAAGGAGGTGGGGCAAGGATTCACAGATACGCAGTATTTT
V: TRBV28; D: -; size: -; J: TRBJ1-6; CDR3: CASSSWDARNSPLHF; DNA: TGTGCCAGCAGTTCCTGGGACGCGAGAAATTCACCCCTCCACTTT
V: TRBV28; D: TRBD1; size: few; J: TRBJ1-2; CDR3: CASEKSGTALYGYTF; DNA: TGTGCCAGTGAAAAGTCCGGGACAGCTCTATATGGCTACACCTTC
V: TRBV7-2; D: -; size: -; J: TRBJ2-1; CDR3: CASRSTNEQFF; DNA: TGTGCCAGCAGATCCACCAATGAGCAGTTCTTC
V: TRBV7-8; D: -; size: -; J: TRBJ1-1; CDR3: CASSFYRSNTEAFF; DNA: TGTGCCAGCAGCTTCTACAGGTCGAACACTGAAGCTTTCTTT
V: TRBV18; D: -; size: -; J: TRBJ2-2; CDR3: CASSPRGSANTGELFF; DNA: TGTGCCAGCTCACCACGGGGATCTGCGAACACCGGGGAGCTGTTTTTT
V: TRBV3-1; D: TRBD1; size: -; J: TRBJ1-5; CDR3: CASSQQDRGSNQPQHF; DNA: TGTGCCAGCAGCCAGCAGGACAGGGGGAGCAATCAGCCCCAGCATTTT
V: TRBV6-1; D: -; size: -; J: TRBJ1-1; CDR3: CASSEGWGNTEAFF; DNA: TGTGCCAGCAGTGAAGGATGGGGAAACACTGAAGCTTTCTTT
V: TRBV10-2; D: -; size: once; J: TRBJ2-7; CDR3: CASRSQDGPYEQYF; DNA: TGCGCCAGCAGATCCCAGGACGGCCCCTACGAGCAGTACTTC
V: TRBV9; D: TRBD2; size: -; J: TRBJ2-4; CDR3: CASSVDLAGIQYF; DNA: TGTGCCAGCAGCGTAGATCTAGCGGGCATTCAGTACTTC
V: TRBV7-9; D: -; size: medium-sized; J: TRBJ2-4; CDR3: CASSPLTGSVAKNIQYF; DNA: TGTGCCAGCAGCCCGCTCACAGGTTCTGTAGCCAAAAACATTCAGTACTTC
V: TRBV20-1; D: TRBD2; size: -; J: TRBJ2-5; CDR3: CSASLTSWGTQYF; DNA: TGCAGTGCTAGTCTGACTAGCTGGGGGACCCAGTACTTC
V: TRBV3-1; D: -; size: -; J: TRBJ2-6; CDR3: CASSQKGGANVLTF; DNA: TGTGCCAGCAGCCAGAAGGGTGGGGCCAACGTCCTGACTTTC
V: TRBV6-6; D: TRBD1; size: -; J: TRBJ1-5; CDR3: CASSKGQGDSNQPQHF; DNA: TGTGCCAGCAGTAAAGGACAGGGTGATAGCAATCAGCCCCAGCATTTT
V: TRBV20-1; D: TRBD2; size: -; J: TRBJ2-3; CDR3: CSARDPAGGVDTQYF; DNA: TGCAGTGCTAGAGATCCAGCGGGAGGGGTAGATACGCAGTATTTT
V: TRBV5-1; D: -; size: -; J: TRBJ2-1; CDR3: CASSVTESYNEQFF; DNA: TGCGCCAGCAGCGTGACAGAGTCCTACAACGAGCAGTTCTTC
V: TRBV9; D: -; size: -; J: TRBJ2-6; CDR3: CASSVEGAGANVLTF; DNA: TGTGCCAGCAGCGTAGAAGGGGCTGGGGCCAACGTCCTGACTTTC
V: TRBV29-1; D: TRBD2; size: few; J: TRBJ2-7; CDR3: CSVQRGSYEQYF; DNA: TGCAGCGTTCAGCGGGGTTCCTACGAGCAGTACTTC
V: TRBV7-2; D: TRBD2; size: -; J: TRBJ2-7; CDR3: CACSLSGGAYEQYF; DNA: TGTGCCTGCAGCCTCAGCGGGGGGGCCTACGAGCAGTACTTC
V: TRBV5-1; D: TRBD1; size: once; J: TRBJ2-5; CDR3: CASSLKPTGVQETQYF; DNA: TGCGCCAGCAGCTTGAAGCCGACAGGGGTGCAAGAGACCCAGTACTTC
V: TRBV28; D: -; size: -; J: TRBJ1-1; CDR3: CASSLFAGGYTEAFF; DNA: TGTGCCAGCAGCCTATTCGCTGGGGGGTACACTGAAGCTTTCTTT
V: TRBV6-5; D: -; size: -; J: TRBJ2-5; CDR3: CASSPGLDETQYF; DNA: TGTGCCAGCAGCCCTGGACTGGACGAGACCCAGTACTTC